Listed here are 18 T cell receptor beta chains from one sample, sequenced in a study of T cell responses to AZD1222 COVID-19 vaccine. The protocol was immunoSEQ multiplex PCR, while the TCRdb copy is restricted to in-frame clones and leaves out a portion. The repertoire holds around 99,000 clones, with about nine tenths as singletons. The sample was peripheral blood, taken 28 days after the second AZD1222 dose. Receptors originate from an adult who received the AZD1222 COVID-19 vaccine.

The chain joins TRBV9 to TRBJ1-6; D is undetermined. Trimming removed 0 bases from V and 10 bases from J, with 14 bases in between. Germline loops: CDR1 SGDLS, CDR2 YYNGEE. The CDR3 extends over 15 amino acids. CDR3 protein: CASSVDGQDRSPLHF. The CDR3, as DNA: TGTGCCAGCAGCGTAGATGGTCAGGATAGATCACCCCTCCACTTT.

The genes are TRBV9 and TRBJ1-1; D not resolved. The germline V and J ends were trimmed by 3 bases and 0 bases, with 9 bases remaining between them. Germline lookup yields CDR1 SGDLS and CDR2 YYNGEE. There are 14 residues in the CDR3. In DNA, the CDR3 is TGTGCCAGCAGCGCCCGAACAGTGAACACTGAAGCTTTCTTT. As protein: CASSARTVNTEAFF.

The rearrangement uses TRBV7-9 and TRBJ2-3, with 9 bases lining up with TRBD2. CDR3 length: 16 residues. The V segment lost 3 bases and the J segment 2 bases; nucleotides outside the gene matches: 6. The germline gives CDR1 SEHNR, CDR2 FQNEAQ (reference sequence). CDR3 sequence reads: CASSFGGGGDTDTQYF. In DNA form, the CDR3 reads TGTGCCAGCAGCTTTGGTGGCGGGGGGGACACAGATACGCAGTATTTT.

The gene calls are TRBV4-2 and TRBJ2-3, with D maybe TRBD2 (6 bases). The CDR3 is made up of 18 amino acids. Germline V lookup: CDR1 LGHNA, CDR2 YNFKEQ. The V end lost 4 bases, the J end lost 2 bases, and 22 bases lay between the germline ends. The DNA for the CDR3 is TGTGCCAGCAGCCGGCAGACCGCGACTAGGACACACACAGATACGCAGTATTTT. The encoded protein is CASSRQTATRTHTDTQYF.

The V call is TRBV28, the J call TRBJ2-3; D ambiguous. Trimming took off 4 bases at V and 2 bases at J, with 10 bases between the two ends. The CDR3 runs to 14 residues. Looked up from germline, CDR1 is MDHEN and CDR2 is SYDVKM. DNA of the CDR3: TGTGCCAGCAGTTCCGGGCCCCTCACAGATACGCAGTATTTT. Protein product: CASSSGPLTDTQYF.

The rearrangement joins TRBV18 to TRBJ2-4; the match to TRBD1 covers 10 bases. CDR1 and CDR2 (germline): KGHSH, LQKENI. Trimming took 0 bases from V and 3 from J; bases not matched to a gene: 2. The CDR3 length is 16 residues. The chain's CDR3 is CASSPPGQGNKNIQYF. CDR3 bases: TGTGCCAGCTCACCACCGGGACAGGGGAACAAAAACATTCAGTACTTC.

The CDR3 region has the DNA TGCGCCAGCAGCCATCCCACAGATACGCAGTATTTT. It encodes CASSHPTDTQYF. The rearrangement joins TRBV4-1 to TRBJ2-3; no clear D gene. The V gene lost 3 bases and the J gene lost 2 bases, with 3 bases spanning the gap. This CDR3 region has 12 residues. Germline V CDR1 and CDR2: MGHRA, YSYEKL.

The chain uses TRBV10-1 and TRBJ1-1; weak D call: TRBD1 (5 bases). The CDR3 length is 14 residues. The V and J ends lost 3 bases and 3 bases respectively, with 11 bases between them. Germline-derived CDR1 and CDR2 are WNHNN and SYGVQD (reference sequence). The CDR3 coding sequence is TGCGCCAGCAGTGACGGGACCATTGACACTGAAGCTTTCTTT. Amino acid sequence: CASSDGTIDTEAFF.

The chain couples TRBV11-3 to TRBJ1-2; D gene unclear. Germline V gives CDR1 SGHNT, CDR2 YENEEA. V lost 3 bases to trimming and J lost 0 bases, with 5 bases between them. The CDR3 is 13 amino acids. CDR3 nucleotides: TGTGCCAGCAGCTTGCCTTCTAACTATGGCTACACCTTC. Amino acids: CASSLPSNYGYTF.

The sample holds a few counts of this clone. The sample holds other DNA sequences that translate to the same CDR3. The CDR3 protein is CASSFRTYNEQFF. The DNA of the CDR3 is TGTGCCAGCAGTTTCCGTACCTACAATGAGCAGTTCTTC. The chain is built from TRBV27 and TRBJ2-1; no clear D gene. Trimming cost V 3 bases and J 2 bases, with 5 bases left between them. The germline gives CDR1 MNHEY, CDR2 SMNVEV (reference sequence). This CDR3 has 13 residues.

The chain carries TRBV5-1 and TRBJ2-7, with 8 bases aligning to TRBD1. Germline V CDR1 and CDR2: SGHRS, YFSETQ. V dropped 2 bases and J dropped 4; count of bases not matched to a gene: 11. This CDR3 is 16 amino acids long. The CDR3 sequence: CASSFGTGEADYEQYF. The DNA for the CDR3 is TGCGCCAGCAGCTTTGGGACAGGCGAGGCAGATTACGAGCAGTACTTC.

CDR3: CASSPSGRAGNEQFF. The CDR3 DNA is TGTGCCAGCAGCCCTAGCGGGAGGGCCGGGAATGAGCAGTTCTTC. The rearrangement links TRBV9 to TRBJ2-1; TRBD2 agrees at 12 bases. V was clipped by 4 bases and J by 7 bases; unmatched bases: 6. CDR3 length equals 15 residues. From germline, CDR1 is SGDLS and CDR2 YYNGEE.

V usage is TRBV19 and J usage is TRBJ1-5, with TRBD1 as a possible D gene (5 bases). Trimming removed 5 bases from V and 11 bases from J, with 10 bases in between. This CDR3 is built from 11 residues. The V gene's germline CDR1 is LNHDA and CDR2 SQIVND (reference sequence). CDR3 coding DNA: TGTGCCAGTAGTCGGGGACTTGCCCAGCATTTT. This encodes CASSRGLAQHF. The full variable domain, completed using reference TRBV19 and TRBJ1-5, is DGGITQSPKYLFRKEGQNVTLSCEQNLNHDAMYWYRQDPGQGLRLIYYSQIVNDFQKGDIAEGYSVSREKKESFPLTVTSAQKNPTAFYLCASSRGLAQHFGDGTRLSIL.

The V and J genes are TRBV18 and TRBJ1-1; D call uncertain. Trimming removed 1 base at V and 3 bases at J, with 12 bases between. Germline CDR1 is KGHSH and CDR2 is LQKENI. The length of the CDR3 is 15 residues. The CDR3, as DNA: TGTGCCAGCTCACCACGACCGGATACTTACACTGAAGCTTTCTTT. Its protein product is CASSPRPDTYTEAFF.

V is TRBV7-9 and J is TRBJ2-4; D not certain. Trimming left V 7 bases short and J 7 bases short, with 8 bases between. The V gene's germline CDR1 is SEHNR and CDR2 FQNEAQ (reference sequence). This CDR3 has 11 amino acids. As DNA, the CDR3 is TGTGCCAGCAACGGTGGGAACATTCAGTACTTC. It codes for CASNGGNIQYF.

The rearrangement joins TRBV4-1 to TRBJ2-1; 7 bases match TRBD1. J was trimmed by 4 bases and V by 5 bases; bases with no gene match: 17. CDR1 is MGHRA, CDR2 YSYEKL, per germline. The CDR3 is made up of 18 amino acids. The CDR3 reads CASSTPWTGLDHYNEQFF. CDR3 nucleotides: TGCGCCAGCAGCACCCCCTGGACAGGCCTGGACCATTACAATGAGCAGTTCTTC.

This chain uses TRBV9 with TRBJ1-6, with a weak D call TRBD1 (5 bases). V lost 4 bases to trimming and J lost 7 bases, with 18 bases between them. This CDR3 region has 16 residues. From germline, CDR1 is SGDLS and CDR2 YYNGEE. CDR3 DNA sequence: TGTGCCAGCAGCCCACAGGCGGCTGGGGTGAATTCACCCCTCCACTTT. Translated: CASSPQAAGVNSPLHF.

The rearrangement uses TRBV7-9 and TRBJ2-1; 13 nucleotides match TRBD2. CDR3 length: 16 residues. CDR1 SEHNR and CDR2 FQNEAQ come from the germline V gene (reference sequence). The ends lost 6 bases at V and 4 bases at J; junction bases unmatched: 6. The CDR3 is CASRLLAGGSYNEQFF. The CDR3 region has the DNA TGTGCCAGCAGGTTACTAGCGGGGGGGAGTTACAATGAGCAGTTCTTC.